Each of the 20 T cell receptor beta chains below was sequenced from the same sample in a study of cytomegalovirus exposure and HLA in healthy donors. Primers for the PCR totalled 60 Vbeta and 13 Jbeta. Using immunoSEQ multiplex PCR, the repertoire was profiled, and TCRdb retains in-frame clones only, with some absent. This sample has about 160,000 clones; around 81% occur once, and the top ten carry roughly 0.99%. Sequenced material: PBMCs. The receptor set was obtained from a woman in her 40s in good health and CMV-seronegative.

The chain combines TRBV2 with TRBJ1-1, with D maybe TRBD1 (5 bases). Trimming took 9 bases from V and 3 from J, leaving 8 bases between them. The CDR3 runs 11 residues. Germline CDR1 and CDR2: SNHLY and FYNNEI. The CDR3 DNA follows: TGTGCCAGGGGGGGGGACACTGAAGCTTTCTTT. It encodes CARGGDTEAFF.

The chain carries TRBV30 and TRBJ1-2; D may be TRBD1 (6 bases). Germline V gives CDR1 GTSNPN, CDR2 SVGIG (reference sequence). The CDR3 has 19 amino acids. Trimming pared 4 bases from V and 2 bases from J, leaving 29 bases between. This CDR3 reads CAWTRDRSPLLPLNYGYTF. The DNA for the CDR3 is TGTGCCTGGACCCGAGACAGGTCCCCTCTTCTCCCTCTAAACTATGGCTACACCTTC. Combining the CDR3 with reference TRBV30 and TRBJ1-2 gives the whole variable domain SQTIHQWPATLVQPVGSPLSLECTVEGTSNPNLYWYRQAAGRGLQLLFYSVGIGQISSEVPQNLSASRPQDRQFILSSKKLLLSDSGFYLCAWTRDRSPLLPLNYGYTFGSGTRLTVV.

This chain joins TRBV7-9 and TRBJ1-2; perhaps TRBD1 as D (6 bases). CDR1 and CDR2 from the germline V gene are SEHNR and FQNEAQ (reference sequence). This CDR3 has 13 residues. V lost 3 bases and J lost 4, with 9 bases in between. CDR3 protein: CASSFMDSYGYTF. The CDR3 DNA reads TGTGCCAGCAGCTTTATGGACAGCTATGGCTACACCTTC.

V usage is TRBV9 and J usage is TRBJ2-7; D might be TRBD1 (6 bases). The CDR3 consists of 13 residues. The V and J ends lost 0 bases and 7 bases respectively, with 11 bases between them. The germline V gene encodes CDR1 SGDLS and CDR2 YYNGEE. CDR3 in DNA: TGTGCCAGCAGCGTAGAGGTAGGGGGTGAGCAGTACTTC. This encodes CASSVEVGGEQYF.

The rearrangement joins TRBV2 to TRBJ2-7; 7 nucleotides align to TRBD2. Germline V lookup: CDR1 SNHLY, CDR2 FYNNEI. Unmatched junction bases numbered 6, after V lost 2 bases and J lost 2 bases. The CDR3 runs 15 residues. The CDR3 bases are TGTGCCAGCAGTGAACGGCTAGCGGACGCCTACGAGCAGTACTTC. Translating gives CASSERLADAYEQYF.

The chain employs TRBV18 and TRBJ1-1; possibly TRBD1 for D (5 bases). V was pared by 5 bases and J by 1 base, with 17 bases between. The CDR3 loop spans 16 amino acids. CDR1 and CDR2 (germline): KGHSH, LQKENI. CDR3 amino acids: CASSSSGGAANTEAFF. Here the CDR3 DNA reads TGTGCCAGCTCATCATCAGGTGGGGCGGCGAACACTGAAGCTTTCTTT.

This chain joins TRBV19 and TRBJ2-3, with 11 bases lining up with TRBD2. The germline CDR1 and CDR2 sequences are LNHDA and SQIVND (reference sequence). V lost 10 bases, J lost 4 bases, and 1 base stayed unmatched. The CDR3 extends over 12 amino acids. The CDR3 spells CATGLAADTQYF. The CDR3 nucleotides read TGTGCCACGGGACTAGCGGCAGATACGCAGTATTTT.

V is TRBV2 and J is TRBJ2-5; D call uncertain. CDR1 and CDR2 from the germline V gene are SNHLY and FYNNEI. The V and J ends lost 4 bases and 5 bases respectively, with 11 bases between them. The CDR3 is 13 amino acids. The CDR3 is CASSGLGRETQYF. CDR3 nucleotide sequence: TGTGCCAGCAGTGGGCTGGGCCGCGAGACCCAGTACTTC.

This clone is a singleton in its sample. V gene TRBV4-1 combines with J gene TRBJ2-1; a weak D match, TRBD1 (6 bases). The CDR3 is made up of 16 amino acids. Trimming stripped 0 bases from V and 7 bases from J, with 16 bases between. The germline V gene has CDR1 MGHRA and CDR2 YSYEKL. CDR3 protein: CASSQDPGTSWNEQFF. The CDR3 nucleotides read TGCGCCAGCAGCCAAGATCCCGGGACATCTTGGAATGAGCAGTTCTTC.

The CDR3 DNA sequence: TGTGCCAGCGGCCGGACAGGGGGCACCGGGGAGCTGTTTTTT. Protein: CASGRTGGTGELFF. The V and J genes are TRBV27 and TRBJ2-2; 10 bases agree with TRBD1. Germline V gene sequence: CDR1 MNHEY, CDR2 SMNVEV (reference sequence). V shed 8 bases, J shed 4 bases, and the junction held 4 bases outside the gene matches. This CDR3 contains 14 residues.

The V gene is TRBV5-1, the J gene TRBJ1-5; 7 bases are shared with TRBD1. CDR3 length: 14 residues. In germline, CDR1 is SGHRS, CDR2 YFSETQ. V was pared by 4 bases and J by 3 bases, with 4 bases of the junction left unmatched. CDR3 protein: CASSIGTDNQPQHF. CDR3 bases: TGCGCCAGCAGCATCGGGACAGACAATCAGCCCCAGCATTTT. The full variable domain, in which reference TRBV5-1 and TRBJ1-5 provide the parts outside the CDR3, is KAGVTQTPRYLIKTRGQQVTLSCSPISGHRSVSWYQQTPGQGLQFLFEYFSETQRNKGNFPGRFSGRQFSNSRSEMNVSTLELGDSALYLCASSIGTDNQPQHFGDGTRLSIL.

The chain employs TRBV7-9 and TRBJ1-1; 8 bases agree with TRBD1. CDR1 and CDR2 from the germline V gene are SEHNR and FQNEAQ (reference sequence). Germline trimming cut 5 bases from V and 1 base from J; bases unmatched to any gene: 6. The CDR3 contains 15 residues. DNA of the CDR3: TGTGCCAGCAGCGCAAGACAGGGGAGGAACACTGAAGCTTTCTTT. It translates to CASSARQGRNTEAFF.

V gene TRBV28 combines with J gene TRBJ2-7; D is ambiguous. This CDR3 region has 13 residues. Trimming pared 3 bases from V and 4 bases from J, leaving 10 bases between. Germline V gene lookup returns CDR1 MDHEN and CDR2 SYDVKM. The CDR3 is CASSFQRWYEQYF. The CDR3 nucleotides read TGTGCCAGCAGTTTCCAGCGTTGGTACGAGCAGTACTTC.

This chain joins TRBV6-1 and TRBJ2-7, with 11 positions matching TRBD2. The CDR3 spans 15 residues. After removal of 5 bases from V and 0 bases from J, the junction contained 3 bases not matched to a gene. Germline V gives CDR1 MNHNS, CDR2 SASEGT. In DNA, the CDR3 is TGTGCCAGCAGTCAGGGACTAGCGGCCTCCTACGAGCAGTACTTC. The encoded protein is CASSQGLAASYEQYF.

The chain recombines TRBV19 with TRBJ2-7; TRBD1 aligns across 9 bases. V shed 5 bases and J 5 bases; nucleotides not matched to a gene: 7. This CDR3 is built from 14 residues. Germline assignment: CDR1 LNHDA and CDR2 SQIVND (reference sequence). CDR3 sequence: CASSLGTGTNEQYF. In DNA form, the CDR3 reads TGTGCCAGTAGTCTAGGGACAGGGACCAACGAGCAGTACTTC.

In its sample, this clone was seen once. This chain uses TRBV11-3 with TRBJ2-4; 14 bases are shared with TRBD2. Germline lookup yields CDR1 SGHNT and CDR2 YENEEA. This CDR3 has 18 amino acids. With V trimmed by 5 bases and J by 3 bases, 9 bases remained unmatched. Here the CDR3 reads CASSPGLAGDLGKNIQYF. The CDR3 DNA is TGTGCCAGCAGCCCGGGACTAGCGGGAGACTTAGGCAAAAACATTCAGTACTTC.

The chain links TRBV19 to TRBJ1-1, with D tentatively TRBD1 (6 bases). CDR3 length equals 16 residues. V shed 3 bases and J shed 5 bases, with 19 bases lying between them. Per germline, CDR1 LNHDA and CDR2 SQIVND (reference sequence). This CDR3 reads CASSMTRGTGLTEAFF. In DNA form, the CDR3 reads TGTGCCAGTAGTATGACGAGGGGAACAGGGTTGACTGAAGCTTTCTTT. Full variable domain (remainder filled in from reference TRBV19 and TRBJ1-1): DGGITQSPKYLFRKEGQNVTLSCEQNLNHDAMYWYRQDPGQGLRLIYYSQIVNDFQKGDIAEGYSVSREKKESFPLTVTSAQKNPTAFYLCASSMTRGTGLTEAFFGQGTRLTVV.

The chain has TRBV5-1 and TRBJ1-1; D unresolved. V was cut by 0 bases and J by 7 bases, with 13 bases left in between. Germline V gene lookup returns CDR1 SGHRS and CDR2 YFSETQ. This CDR3 has 14 residues. The CDR3 sequence is CASSLDAADGEAFF. The CDR3 DNA sequence: TGCGCCAGCAGCTTGGACGCCGCGGATGGTGAAGCTTTCTTT.

The chain couples TRBV19 to TRBJ1-1; 8 bases line up with TRBD1. The ends lost 5 bases at V and 5 bases at J; junction bases unmatched: 7. Per germline, CDR1 LNHDA and CDR2 SQIVND (reference sequence). There are 14 residues in the CDR3. This CDR3 is CASSDGQGGTEAFF. Here the CDR3 DNA reads TGTGCCAGTAGTGATGGACAGGGTGGGACTGAAGCTTTCTTT.

This clone was observed once. The genes are TRBV6-1 and TRBJ2-5, with TRBD2 matching over 10 bases. J gave up 5 bases and V 0 bases, and 3 bases lay outside the gene matches. The CDR3 loop spans 15 amino acids. Germline V lookup: CDR1 MNHNS, CDR2 SASEGT. The CDR3 DNA is TGTGCCAGCAGTGAAGCCCCGGGACTAGCGGAGACCCAGTACTTC. Residues: CASSEAPGLAETQYF.